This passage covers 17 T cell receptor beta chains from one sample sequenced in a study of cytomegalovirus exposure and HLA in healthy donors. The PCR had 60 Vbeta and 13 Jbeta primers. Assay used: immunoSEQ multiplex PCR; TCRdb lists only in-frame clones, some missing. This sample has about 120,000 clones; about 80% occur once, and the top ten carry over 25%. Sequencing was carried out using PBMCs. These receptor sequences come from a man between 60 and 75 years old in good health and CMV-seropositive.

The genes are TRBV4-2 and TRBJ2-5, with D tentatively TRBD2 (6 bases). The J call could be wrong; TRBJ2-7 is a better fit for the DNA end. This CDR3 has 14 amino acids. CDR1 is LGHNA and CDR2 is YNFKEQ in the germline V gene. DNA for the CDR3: TGTGCCAGCAGCCAAGGGGGGGACCCTCTCGAGCAGTACTTC. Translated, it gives CASSQGGDPLEQYF.

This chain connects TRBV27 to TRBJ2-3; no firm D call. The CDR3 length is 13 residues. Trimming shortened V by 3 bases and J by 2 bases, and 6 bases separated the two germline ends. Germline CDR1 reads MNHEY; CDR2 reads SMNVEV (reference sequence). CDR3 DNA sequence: TGTGCCAGCAGTTTTCTACTCACAGATACGCAGTATTTT. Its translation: CASSFLLTDTQYF.

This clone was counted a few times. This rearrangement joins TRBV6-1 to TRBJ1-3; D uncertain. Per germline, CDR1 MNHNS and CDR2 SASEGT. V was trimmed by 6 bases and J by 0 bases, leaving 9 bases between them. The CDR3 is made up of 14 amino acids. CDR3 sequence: CASRPRFSGNTIYF. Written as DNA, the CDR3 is TGTGCCAGCAGACCCAGGTTCTCTGGAAACACCATATATTTT.

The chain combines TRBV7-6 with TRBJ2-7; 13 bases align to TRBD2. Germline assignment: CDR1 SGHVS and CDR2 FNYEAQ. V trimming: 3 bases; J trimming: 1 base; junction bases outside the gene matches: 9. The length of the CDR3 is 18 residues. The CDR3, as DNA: TGTGCCAGCAGCTTGGGTTGGACTAGCGGGAGTGGGTCCTACGAGCAGTACTTC. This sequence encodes CASSLGWTSGSGSYEQYF.

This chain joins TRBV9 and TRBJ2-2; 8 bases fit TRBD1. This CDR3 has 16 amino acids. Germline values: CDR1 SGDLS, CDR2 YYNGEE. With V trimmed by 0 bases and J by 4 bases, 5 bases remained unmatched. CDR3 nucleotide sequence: TGTGCCAGCAGCGTAGGGACAGGGCAAGCCACCGGGGAGCTGTTTTTT. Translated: CASSVGTGQATGELFF.

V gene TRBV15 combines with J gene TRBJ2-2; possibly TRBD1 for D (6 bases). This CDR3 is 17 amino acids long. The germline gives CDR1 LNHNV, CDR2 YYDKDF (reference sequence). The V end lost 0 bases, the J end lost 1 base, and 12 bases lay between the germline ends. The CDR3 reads CATSRDYPGQNTGELFF. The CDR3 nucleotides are TGTGCCACCAGCAGAGATTATCCGGGACAGAACACCGGGGAGCTGTTTTTT.

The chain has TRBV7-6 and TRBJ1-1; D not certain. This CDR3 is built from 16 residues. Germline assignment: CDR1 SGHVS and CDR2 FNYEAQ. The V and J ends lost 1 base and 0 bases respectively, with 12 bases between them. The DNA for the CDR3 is TGTGCCAGCAGCTTAGAGCGGGGATGGGTGAACACTGAAGCTTTCTTT. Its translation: CASSLERGWVNTEAFF.

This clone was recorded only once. The CDR3 sequence is CSVVASGSREQFF. The CDR3 DNA reads as TGCAGCGTTGTGGCTAGCGGGAGTCGTGAGCAGTTCTTC. The chain recombines TRBV29-1 with TRBJ2-1; 10 bases match TRBD2. The ends lost 4 bases at V and 9 bases at J; junction bases unmatched: 6. The CDR3 totals 13 residues. In germline, CDR1 is SQVTM, CDR2 ANQGSEA.

In nucleotides, the CDR3 is TGTGCCACCAGCAGAGACGCCCAGACAGGGTGGACTGAAGCTTTCTTT. This translates into CATSRDAQTGWTEAFF. The chain links TRBV15 to TRBJ1-1; 7 bases match TRBD1. The CDR3 extends over 16 amino acids. Germline CDR1 reads LNHNV; CDR2 reads YYDKDF (reference sequence). Trimming removed 0 bases from V and 5 bases from J; junction bases left unmatched: 9.

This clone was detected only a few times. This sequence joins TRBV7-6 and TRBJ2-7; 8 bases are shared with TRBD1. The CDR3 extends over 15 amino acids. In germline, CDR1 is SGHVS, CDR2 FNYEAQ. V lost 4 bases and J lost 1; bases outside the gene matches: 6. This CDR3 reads CASSSGQVISYEQYF. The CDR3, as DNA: TGTGCCAGCAGCTCGGGACAGGTGATATCCTACGAGCAGTACTTC.

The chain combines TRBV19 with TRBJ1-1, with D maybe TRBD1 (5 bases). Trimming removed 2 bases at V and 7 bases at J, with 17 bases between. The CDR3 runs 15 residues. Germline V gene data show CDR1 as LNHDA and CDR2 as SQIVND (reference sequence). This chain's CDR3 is CASSISSAAGGEAFF. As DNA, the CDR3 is TGTGCCAGTAGTATAAGTTCGGCGGCCGGGGGTGAAGCTTTCTTT. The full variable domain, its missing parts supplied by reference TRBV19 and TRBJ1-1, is DGGITQSPKYLFRKEGQNVTLSCEQNLNHDAMYWYRQDPGQGLRLIYYSQIVNDFQKGDIAEGYSVSREKKESFPLTVTSAQKNPTAFYLCASSISSAAGGEAFFGQGTRLTVV.

CDR3 nucleotide sequence: TGTGCCAGCAGCTCCGGAGGGACGGGAGTGGGGAATGAGCAGTTCTTC. Translating gives CASSSGGTGVGNEQFF. The rearrangement links TRBV11-3 to TRBJ2-1; a possible D gene is TRBD2 (6 bases). This CDR3 has 16 residues. The germline CDR1 and CDR2 sequences are SGHNT and YENEEA. V lost 4 bases, J lost 7 bases, and 20 bases lay in between.

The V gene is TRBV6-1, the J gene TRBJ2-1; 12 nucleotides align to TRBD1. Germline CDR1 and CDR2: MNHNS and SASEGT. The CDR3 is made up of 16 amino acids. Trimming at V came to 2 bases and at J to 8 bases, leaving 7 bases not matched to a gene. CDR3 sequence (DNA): TGTGCCAGCAGTGAACTCTTTTGGGACAGGGGGCATGAGCAGTTCTTC. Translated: CASSELFWDRGHEQFF.

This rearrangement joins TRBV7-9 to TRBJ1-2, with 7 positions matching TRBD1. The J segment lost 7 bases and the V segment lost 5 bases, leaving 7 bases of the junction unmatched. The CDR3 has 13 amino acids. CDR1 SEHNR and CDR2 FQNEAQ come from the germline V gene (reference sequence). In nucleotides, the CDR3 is TGTGCCAGCAGCCTCACAGGGGATGCTGGCTACACCTTC. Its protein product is CASSLTGDAGYTF.

DNA of the CDR3: TGTGCCAGCAGTTACTCGGGTGGCGGGGTCTACGAGCAGTACTTC. Its translation is CASSYSGGGVYEQYF. This sequence joins TRBV6-6 and TRBJ2-7; maybe TRBD2 (6 bases). V lost 0 bases and J 3 bases, leaving 12 bases between the germline ends. Germline loops: CDR1 MNHNY, CDR2 SVGAGI (reference sequence). CDR3 length: 15 residues.

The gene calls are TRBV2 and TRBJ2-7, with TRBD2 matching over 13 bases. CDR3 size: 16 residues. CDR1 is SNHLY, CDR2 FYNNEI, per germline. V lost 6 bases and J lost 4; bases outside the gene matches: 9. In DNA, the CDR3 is TGTGCCAGCAGAGCCGGGACTAGCGGGACACTTTACGAGCAGTACTTC. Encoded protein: CASRAGTSGTLYEQYF.

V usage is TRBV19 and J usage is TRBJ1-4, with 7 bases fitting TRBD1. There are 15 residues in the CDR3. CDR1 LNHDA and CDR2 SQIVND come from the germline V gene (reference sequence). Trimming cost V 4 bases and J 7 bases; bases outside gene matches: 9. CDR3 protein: CASSTISRDSEKLFF. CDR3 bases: TGTGCCAGTAGTACGATCTCCCGGGACAGTGAAAAACTGTTTTTT.